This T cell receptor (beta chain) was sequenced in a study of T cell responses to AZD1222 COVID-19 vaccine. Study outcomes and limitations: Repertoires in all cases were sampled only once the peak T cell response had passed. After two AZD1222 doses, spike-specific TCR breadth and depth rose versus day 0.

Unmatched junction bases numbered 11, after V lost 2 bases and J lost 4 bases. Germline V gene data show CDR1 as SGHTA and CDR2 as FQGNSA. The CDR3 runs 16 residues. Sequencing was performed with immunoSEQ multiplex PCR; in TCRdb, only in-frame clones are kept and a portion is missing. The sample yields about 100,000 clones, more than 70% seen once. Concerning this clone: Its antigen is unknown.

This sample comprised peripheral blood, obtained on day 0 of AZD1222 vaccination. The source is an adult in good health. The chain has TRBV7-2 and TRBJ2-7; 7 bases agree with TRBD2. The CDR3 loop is CASSLSSGGTVYEQYF. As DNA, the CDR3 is TGTGCCAGCAGCTTATCCTCGGGAGGTACGGTGTACGAGCAGTACTTC.